This T cell receptor (beta chain) was sequenced for a study of Graves' ophthalmopathy and Graves' hyperthyroidism. V was clipped by 10 bases and J by 3 bases, with 15 bases between them. This CDR3 spans 14 amino acids. CDR1 is LNHDA and CDR2 is SQIVND in the germline V gene (reference sequence). As the template, RNA transcripts were used to amplify TCR beta CDR3 regions. Scientists carried out first-round RT-PCR using HTBI primers and then a second-round multiplex PCR. In TCRdb, the multiplex PCR reads were re-called with MiXCR into one record per CDR3 protein. There are about 380,000 distinct CDR3 sequences in the sample; 15% occur only once, and 5.5% to 7% lies in the top ten. This clonotype was found many times. Hyperthyroidism is called stable when no ophthalmopathy develops within 18 months of follow-up.

Sequenced: peripheral blood. J is TRBJ2-2 and V is TRBV19; the D call may be TRBD1 or TRBD2 (5 bases each). The TCR sequence derives from a woman aged 18-29 years with stable Graves' hyperthyroidism. This CDR3 is CATGTVGDTGELFF. CDR3 nucleotides: TGTGCCACTGGCACTGTGGGGGACACCGGGGAGCTGTTTTTT.